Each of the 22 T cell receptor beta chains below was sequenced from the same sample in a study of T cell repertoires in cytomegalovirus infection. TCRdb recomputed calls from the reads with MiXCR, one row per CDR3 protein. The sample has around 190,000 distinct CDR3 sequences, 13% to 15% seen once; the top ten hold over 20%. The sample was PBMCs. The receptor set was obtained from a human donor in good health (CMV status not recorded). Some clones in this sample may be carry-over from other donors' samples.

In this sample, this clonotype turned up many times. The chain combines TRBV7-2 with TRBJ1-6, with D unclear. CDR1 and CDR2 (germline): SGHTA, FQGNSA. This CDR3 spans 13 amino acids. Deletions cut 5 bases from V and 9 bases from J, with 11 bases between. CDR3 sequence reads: CASSANSVSPLHF. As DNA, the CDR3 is TGTGCCAGCAGCGCCAATTCAGTTTCACCCCTCCACTTT.

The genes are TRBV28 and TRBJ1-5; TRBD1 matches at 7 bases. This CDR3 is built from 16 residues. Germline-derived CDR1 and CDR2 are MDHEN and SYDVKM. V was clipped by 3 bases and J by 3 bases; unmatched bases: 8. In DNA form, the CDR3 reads TGTGCCAGCAGTTTTCGCTTACAGGGGTTCAATCAGCCCCAGCATTTT. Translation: CASSFRLQGFNQPQHF.

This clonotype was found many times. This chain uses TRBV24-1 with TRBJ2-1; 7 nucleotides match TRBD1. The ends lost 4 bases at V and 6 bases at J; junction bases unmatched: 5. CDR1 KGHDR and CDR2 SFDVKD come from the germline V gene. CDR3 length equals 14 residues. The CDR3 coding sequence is TGTGCCACCAGTGACCCTAGACAGGGCAATGAGCAGTTCTTC. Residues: CATSDPRQGNEQFF.

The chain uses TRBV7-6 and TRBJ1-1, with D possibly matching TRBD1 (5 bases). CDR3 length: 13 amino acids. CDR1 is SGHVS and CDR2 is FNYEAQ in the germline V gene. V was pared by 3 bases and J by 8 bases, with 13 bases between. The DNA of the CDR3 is TGTGCCAGCAGCTTGGGGGAACAATTAGAAGCTTTCTTT. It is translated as CASSLGEQLEAFF.

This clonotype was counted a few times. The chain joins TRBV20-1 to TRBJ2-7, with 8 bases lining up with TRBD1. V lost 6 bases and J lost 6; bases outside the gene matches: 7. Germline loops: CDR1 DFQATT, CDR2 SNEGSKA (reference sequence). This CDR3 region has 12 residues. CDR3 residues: CSAWGQVSEQYF. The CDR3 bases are TGCAGTGCGTGGGGACAGGTCAGCGAGCAGTACTTC.

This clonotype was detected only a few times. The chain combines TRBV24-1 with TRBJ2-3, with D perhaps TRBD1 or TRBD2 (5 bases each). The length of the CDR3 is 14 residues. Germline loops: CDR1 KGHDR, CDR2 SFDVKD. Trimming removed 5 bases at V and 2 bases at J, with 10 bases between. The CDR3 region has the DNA TGTGCCACCAGTGCCGGGACCCCCACAGATACGCAGTATTTT. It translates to CATSAGTPTDTQYF.

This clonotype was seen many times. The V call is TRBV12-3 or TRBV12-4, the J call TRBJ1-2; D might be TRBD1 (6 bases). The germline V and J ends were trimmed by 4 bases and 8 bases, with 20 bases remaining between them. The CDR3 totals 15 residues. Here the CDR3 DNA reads TGTGCCAGCAGTTCAAACAGGGTGTACGTCTGGGGCTACACCTTC. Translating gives CASSSNRVYVWGYTF.

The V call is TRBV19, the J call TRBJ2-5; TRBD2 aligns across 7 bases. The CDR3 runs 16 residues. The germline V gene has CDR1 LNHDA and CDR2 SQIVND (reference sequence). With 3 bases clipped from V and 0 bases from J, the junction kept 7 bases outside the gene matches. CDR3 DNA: TGTGCCAGTAGTATTCGTCCTAGCGGCTACCAAGAGACCCAGTACTTC. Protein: CASSIRPSGYQETQYF.

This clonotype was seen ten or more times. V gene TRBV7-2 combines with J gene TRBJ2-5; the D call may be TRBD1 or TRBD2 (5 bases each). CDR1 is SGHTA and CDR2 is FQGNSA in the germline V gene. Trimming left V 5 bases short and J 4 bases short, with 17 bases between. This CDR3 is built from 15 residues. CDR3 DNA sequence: TGTGCCAGCAGCCGGGGCCCAGACTTGAGAGAGACCCAGTACTTC. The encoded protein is CASSRGPDLRETQYF.

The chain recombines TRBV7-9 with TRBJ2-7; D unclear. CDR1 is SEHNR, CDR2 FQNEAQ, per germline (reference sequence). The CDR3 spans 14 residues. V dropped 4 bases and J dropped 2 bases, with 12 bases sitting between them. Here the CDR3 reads CASSSTQLTYEQYF. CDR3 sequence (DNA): TGTGCCAGCAGCTCAACCCAGCTAACCTACGAGCAGTACTTC.

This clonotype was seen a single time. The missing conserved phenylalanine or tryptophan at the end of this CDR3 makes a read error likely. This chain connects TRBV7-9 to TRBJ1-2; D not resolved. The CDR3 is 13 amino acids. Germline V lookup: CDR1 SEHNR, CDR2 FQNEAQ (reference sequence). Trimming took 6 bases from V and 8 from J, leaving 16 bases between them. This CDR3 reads CASSTLEVGGYTC. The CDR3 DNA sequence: TGTGCCAGCAGTACTCTGGAGGTGGGCGGCTACACCTGC.

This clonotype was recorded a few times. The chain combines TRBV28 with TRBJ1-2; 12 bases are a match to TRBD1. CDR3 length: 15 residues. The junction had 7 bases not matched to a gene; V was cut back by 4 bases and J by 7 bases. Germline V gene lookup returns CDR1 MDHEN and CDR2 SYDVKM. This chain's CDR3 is CASSSLGQGARGYTF. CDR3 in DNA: TGTGCCAGCAGTTCTTTGGGACAGGGGGCGCGTGGCTACACCTTC.

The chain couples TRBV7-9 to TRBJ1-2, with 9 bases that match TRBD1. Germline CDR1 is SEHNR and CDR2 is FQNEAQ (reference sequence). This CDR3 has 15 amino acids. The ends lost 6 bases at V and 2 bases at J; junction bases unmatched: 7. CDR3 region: CASSYPGQGNYGYTF. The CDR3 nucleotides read TGTGCCAGCAGTTACCCGGGACAGGGCAACTATGGCTACACCTTC.

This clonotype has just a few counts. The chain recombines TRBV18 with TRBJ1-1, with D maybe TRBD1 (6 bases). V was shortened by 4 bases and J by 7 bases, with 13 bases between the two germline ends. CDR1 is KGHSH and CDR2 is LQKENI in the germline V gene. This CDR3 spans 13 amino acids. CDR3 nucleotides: TGTGCCAGCTCACGGGGGGCAGATTTTGAAGCTTTCTTT. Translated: CASSRGADFEAFF.

In nucleotides, the CDR3 is TGTGCCAGCAGCCGACCTTTATCCCAAGAGACCCAGTACTTC. Its protein is CASSRPLSQETQYF. The chain employs TRBV14 and TRBJ2-5; D is undetermined. The CDR3 spans 14 residues. Trimming took off 4 bases at V and 1 base at J, with 10 bases between the two ends. CDR1 is SGHDN and CDR2 is FVKESK in the germline V gene.

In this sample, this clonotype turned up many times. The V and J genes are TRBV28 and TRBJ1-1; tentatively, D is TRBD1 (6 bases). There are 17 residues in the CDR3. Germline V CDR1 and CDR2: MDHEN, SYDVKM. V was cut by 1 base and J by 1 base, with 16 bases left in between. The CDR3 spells CASSLFGGAVGNTEAFF. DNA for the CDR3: TGTGCCAGCAGTTTATTCGGGGGGGCAGTCGGGAACACTGAAGCTTTCTTT. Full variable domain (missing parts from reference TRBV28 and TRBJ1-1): DVKVTQSSRYLVKRTGEKVFLECVQDMDHENMFWYRQDPGLGLRLIYFSYDVKMKEKGDIPEGYSVSREKKERFSLILESASTNQTSMYLCASSLFGGAVGNTEAFFGQGTRLTVV.

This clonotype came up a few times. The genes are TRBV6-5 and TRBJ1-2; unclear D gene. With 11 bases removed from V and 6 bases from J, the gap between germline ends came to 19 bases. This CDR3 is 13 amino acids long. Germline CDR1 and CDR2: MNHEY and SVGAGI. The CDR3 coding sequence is TGTGCCGCCGCCGGGCAGAAGTTTAATGGCTACACCTTC. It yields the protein CAAAGQKFNGYTF.

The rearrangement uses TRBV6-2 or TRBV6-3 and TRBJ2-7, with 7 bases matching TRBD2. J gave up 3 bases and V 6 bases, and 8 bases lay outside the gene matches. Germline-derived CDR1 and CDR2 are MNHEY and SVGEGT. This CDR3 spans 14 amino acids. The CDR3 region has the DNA TGTGCCAGCAGCCGAGCGGGAACCGACTACGAGCAGTACTTC. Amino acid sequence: CASSRAGTDYEQYF.

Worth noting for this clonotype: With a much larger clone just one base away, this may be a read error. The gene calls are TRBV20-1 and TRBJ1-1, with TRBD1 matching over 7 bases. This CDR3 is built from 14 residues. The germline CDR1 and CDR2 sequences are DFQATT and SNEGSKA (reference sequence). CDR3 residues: CGAKEGAGYTEAFF. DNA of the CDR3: TGCGGTGCCAAGGAGGGGGCTGGGTACACTGAAGCTTTCTTT.

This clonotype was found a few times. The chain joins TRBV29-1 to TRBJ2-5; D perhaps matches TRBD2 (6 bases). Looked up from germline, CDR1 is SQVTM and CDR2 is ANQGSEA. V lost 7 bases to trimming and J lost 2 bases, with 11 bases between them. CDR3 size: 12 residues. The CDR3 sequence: CSGGGVQETQYF. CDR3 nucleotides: TGCAGCGGGGGCGGGGTGCAAGAGACCCAGTACTTC.

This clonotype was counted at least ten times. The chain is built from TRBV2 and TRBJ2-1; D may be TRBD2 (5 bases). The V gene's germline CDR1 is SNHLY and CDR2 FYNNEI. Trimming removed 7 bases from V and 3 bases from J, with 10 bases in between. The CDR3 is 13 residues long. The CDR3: CASTPGSYNEQFF. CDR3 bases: TGTGCCAGCACTCCGGGGAGCTACAATGAGCAGTTCTTC.

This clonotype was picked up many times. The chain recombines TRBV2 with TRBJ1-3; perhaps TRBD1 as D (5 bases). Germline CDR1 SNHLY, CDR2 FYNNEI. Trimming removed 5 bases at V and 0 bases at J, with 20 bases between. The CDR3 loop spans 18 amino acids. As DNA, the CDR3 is TGTGCCAGCAGTAAATATCCCTCGGGGGTCATCTCTGGAAACACCATATATTTT. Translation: CASSKYPSGVISGNTIYF.